This TCR beta chain was recorded in a study of OX40 agonist ivuxolimab in advanced cancers. At the level of the study: At 65% to 90% male, the cohort had a mean age of about 60 years, ranging from roughly 20 to 80. Findings of the study overall: Normalized T-cell clonal expansion was also low in some nonresponders. Among the lowest peripheral clonal expansion occurred in 0.1-3.0 mg/kg partial responders.

In regard to this clone: The antigen is not known.

The repertoire was sequenced with immunoSEQ multiplex PCR; TCRdb's copy has only in-frame clones and lacks some. Counted here are some 43,000 clones, more than 75% occurring once; the ten biggest clones make up 30% to 45%. The V gene lost 0 bases and the J gene lost 8 bases, with 7 bases spanning the gap. Germline V lookup: CDR1 SEHNR, CDR2 FQNEAQ (reference sequence). This CDR3 is built from 13 residues. The source was CD4+ or CD8+ T cells sorted from blood, collected in a trial of the OX40 agonist ivuxolimab. This clonotype was obtained from an adult with an advanced solid tumor such as melanoma, head and neck, liver or kidney cancer. The rearrangement uses TRBV7-9 and TRBJ1-4; D is uncertain. As DNA, the CDR3 is TGTGCCAGCAGCTTAGCCGAAGGGGAAAAACTGTTTTTT. Amino acids: CASSLAEGEKLFF.